This T cell receptor (beta chain) was observed in a study of T cells in Graves' hyperthyroidism and ophthalmopathy (dated by TCRdb to the late 2010s). For the study in its entirety: Peripheral blood samples were taken at the time of initial diagnosis, prior to any treatment. In addition, the study compared T-cell repertoires in thyroid tissue and in blood from over 5 Graves' hyperthyroidism patients. A discovery cohort of about 96 patients, about 43 with Graves' ophthalmopathy and approximately 57 with stable Graves' hyperthyroidism, was used to find distinguishing TCR V-J signatures. Prospective prediction of ophthalmopathy was tested in an independent validation cohort consisting of some 20 hyperthyroidism patients and around 16 patients who later progressed to ophthalmopathy. Once sampling was done, hyperthyroidism patients were given methimazole at a starting dose of 30 mg daily, whereas ophthalmopathy patients were given high-dose intravenous methylprednisolone. The paper describes TCR Vbeta CDR3 sequencing of around 130 peripheral blood samples, made up of approximately 40 ophthalmopathy patients, around 78 hyperthyroidism patients and roughly 17 progressor patients. For training and testing, the 110 or so patients in the discovery cohort were randomly divided in a 7:3 ratio.

Graves' hyperthyroidism was defined as stable when no progression to ophthalmopathy occurred over 18 months of follow-up. Hyperthyroidism patients were newly diagnosed, had a disease duration of under 2 months, and were aged 18 to 65 years. The study excluded patients with uncontrolled infections, other autoimmune diseases, pregnancy or lactation. Diagnoses were based on clinical symptoms, serum thyroxine and TRAb, thyroid ultrasound and orbital computed tomography. PBMCs were separated from under 11 ml of fresh peripheral blood using Ficoll-Paque density gradient centrifugation. Trizol reagent was used to extract total RNA, and RNA quality was then checked on an Agilent 2100 Bioanalyzer. CDR1 is given as GTSNPN and CDR2 as SVGIG, both from the germline V gene (reference sequence). The CDR3 starts with the cysteine, ends with the phenylalanine, and has 12 residues. CDR3 DNA only is kept here, 36 bases in frame from base 1. V gives up 0 bases and J gives up 6 bases, and the segment between their germline ends measures 9 bases.

Study-wide conclusions, independent of this receptor: In cross-validation, a model built on a 13 V-J signature told ophthalmopathy apart from stable hyperthyroidism with just under 90% sensitivity and roughly 82% specificity, and in testing the same model reached 80%/75%. Most expanded thyroid clonotypes (frequency above 0.001) were also detected in blood, a finding suggesting that blood repertoires may reflect thyroid immune responses. During validation, the model predicted progression to ophthalmopathy a median of roughly 7.1 months ahead of onset, with almost 71% sensitivity and 72% to 85% specificity. Sample size was not statistically predetermined, and blinding of investigators to group allocation was not performed.

As to this clonotype: No cognate antigen has been identified for it. Within one base of it there is no much larger clone, and no base qualities were kept.

TCR beta CDR3 regions were amplified from RNA transcripts. A first-round RT-PCR of the TCR CDR3 used the HTBI primer set with the Qiagen OneStep RT-PCR kit. A second multiplex PCR round built the libraries, followed by size selection and purification. The libraries were sequenced on an Illumina HiSeq2000 using paired-end 100 bp reads. Under the source paper's analysis protocol: SOAPnuke was used to process the raw data, throwing out any read that contained adapters or uncalled bases, had a mean Phred below 15, or lacked an exact constant-primer or identifier match. High-quality paired reads were merged using COPE v1.2.5, and each unique nucleotide sequence was defined as a clonotype. Clonotypes were aligned to IMGT TRBV, TRBD and TRBJ reference segments using MiTCR v1.1. Analysis was restricted to V-J combinations with a frequency above 0.0001, which covered 99% to 99.2% of repertoires. The TCS score was defined as the ratio of F50 (clonal expansion) to E x V (chaos), calculated using BLOSUM62-based TCRdist between CDR3 peptides within each V-J. Welch's t-statistics and random forest reduced roughly 500 V-J features to 10 to 15, which were used in a naive Bayes classifier (R e1071). TCRdb applied fastp at Q25 and MiXCR to the public reads, then kept only in-frame beta chains. A single entry per CDR3 protein holds the most common genes and DNA from its merged rows. TCRdb's processing, not the authors', yielded these V and J calls. For this sample the table gives roughly 740,000 distinct CDR3 sequences, of which about 15% were detected only once. The top ten constitute roughly 8% of the sample.

Recombination linked TRBV30 to TRBJ2-7; 5 matching bases give a weak D call of TRBD2. The sequenced sample consisted of blood. This clonotype was obtained from a young man with Graves' hyperthyroidism. This receptor has the CDR3 CAWSVRGREQYF. The bases are TGTGCCTGGAGTGTACGAGGGCGCGAGCAGTACTTC.